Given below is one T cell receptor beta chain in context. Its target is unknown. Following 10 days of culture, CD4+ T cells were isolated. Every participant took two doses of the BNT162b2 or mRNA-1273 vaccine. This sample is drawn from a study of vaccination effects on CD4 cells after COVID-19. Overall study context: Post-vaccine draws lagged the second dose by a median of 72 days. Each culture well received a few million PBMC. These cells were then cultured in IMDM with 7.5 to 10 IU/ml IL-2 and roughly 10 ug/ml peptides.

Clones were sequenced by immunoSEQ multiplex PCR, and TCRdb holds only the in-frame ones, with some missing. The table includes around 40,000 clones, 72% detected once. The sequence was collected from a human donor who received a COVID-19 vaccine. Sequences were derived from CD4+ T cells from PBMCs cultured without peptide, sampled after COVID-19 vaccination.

CDR3 DNA sequence: TGCGCCAGCAGCTTGGACAGGGACTATGGCTACACCTTC. Encoded protein: CASSLDRDYGYTF. This chain links TRBV5-1 with TRBJ1-2; D possibly corresponds to TRBD1 (6 bases). CDR1 and CDR2 from the germline V gene are SGHRS and YFSETQ. This CDR3 has 13 amino acids. Trimming pared 0 bases from V and 3 bases from J, leaving 6 bases between.